Each of the 19 T cell receptor beta chains below was sequenced from the same sample in a study of control samples from healthy donors and cancer patients. Sequenced by immunoSEQ multiplex PCR; TCRdb stores in-frame clones only, minus some. The table lists over 60,000 clones, 65% to 90% of them singletons. Sequences were obtained from blood. These receptors all stem from a middle-aged man in good health.

The V call is TRBV7-3, the J call TRBJ2-3; either TRBD1 or TRBD2 may fit D (5 bases each). V was cut by 4 bases and J by 4 bases, with 15 bases left in between. Germline values: CDR1 SGHTA, CDR2 FQGTGA. There are 15 residues in the CDR3. The CDR3 loop reads CASSSPTGTPDTQYF. The CDR3, as DNA: TGTGCCAGCAGCTCCCCGACCGGGACCCCAGATACGCAGTATTTT.

The gene calls are TRBV9 and TRBJ2-3; possible D gene TRBD2, 6 bases. The length of the CDR3 is 14 residues. The germline V and J ends were trimmed by 6 bases and 0 bases, with 11 bases remaining between them. In germline, CDR1 is SGDLS, CDR2 YYNGEE. CDR3 nucleotide sequence: TGTGCCAGCAACCGGGAGATAAGCACAGATACGCAGTATTTT. As protein: CASNREISTDTQYF.

V usage is TRBV3-1 (or the pseudogene TRBV3-2) and J usage is TRBJ2-3; 7 bases align to TRBD2. CDR1 LGHDT and CDR2 YNNKEL come from the germline V gene (reference sequence). J was trimmed by 1 base and V by 9 bases; bases with no gene match: 7. The CDR3 loop spans 14 amino acids. The CDR3 coding sequence is TGTGCCAGTTTGGGGGGGGGAGGCACAGATACGCAGTATTTT. This codes for CASLGGGGTDTQYF.

This rearrangement joins TRBV9 to TRBJ1-2; D gene ambiguous. Deletions cut 4 bases from V and 8 bases from J, with 18 bases between. Germline assignment: CDR1 SGDLS and CDR2 YYNGEE. The CDR3 covers 14 residues. Here the CDR3 reads CASSFSAEGSGYTF. DNA for the CDR3: TGTGCCAGCAGCTTCAGTGCGGAGGGTTCCGGCTACACCTTC.

CDR3 in amino acids: CASSLGGAIETQYF. The CDR3 DNA reads as TGTGCCAGCAGCTTAGGCGGGGCTATAGAGACCCAGTACTTC. The V and J genes are TRBV7-2 and TRBJ2-5, with a weak D call TRBD2 (6 bases). This CDR3 spans 14 amino acids. V gave up 1 base and J gave up 4 bases, with 10 bases separating them. CDR1 is SGHTA and CDR2 is FQGNSA in the germline V gene.

The chain recombines TRBV6-2 or TRBV6-3 with TRBJ1-3, with D unclear. CDR1 is MNHEY, CDR2 SVGEGT, per germline. This CDR3 is 14 amino acids long. The V gene lost 0 bases and the J gene lost 1 base, with 4 bases spanning the gap. Here the CDR3 DNA reads TGTGCCAGCAGTTACTCAAGGTCTGGAAACACCATATATTTT. It codes for CASSYSRSGNTIYF.

The chain uses TRBV27 and TRBJ1-2; D might be TRBD1 (5 bases). The CDR3 is made up of 18 amino acids. Per the germline V gene, CDR1 is MNHEY and CDR2 is SMNVEV (reference sequence). Trimming took off 5 bases at V and 3 bases at J, with 25 bases between the two ends. The CDR3 DNA follows: TGTGCCAGCAGTCCGAGGGGACGGGACGGCGCTTCGGACTATGGCTACACCTTC. Translated: CASSPRGRDGASDYGYTF.

The CDR3, as DNA: TGTGCCAGCAACGACAGGAGCTCCTATAATTCACCCCTCCACTTT. Translation: CASNDRSSYNSPLHF. The chain employs TRBV6-6 and TRBJ1-6, with D perhaps TRBD1 (6 bases). The germline CDR1 and CDR2 sequences are MNHNY and SVGAGI (reference sequence). The CDR3 has 15 amino acids. The ends were cut back, 7 bases at V and 0 bases at J, with 10 bases in the middle.

This clone occurred once. The chain links TRBV12-3 or TRBV12-4 to TRBJ1-5; no clear D. The CDR3 is made up of 13 amino acids. Trimming took off 2 bases at V and 6 bases at J, with 8 bases between the two ends. The CDR3 DNA is TGTGCCAGCAGTTTACAAGAGGCTCAGCCCCAGCATTTT. It is translated as CASSLQEAQPQHF.

This clone was seen once. The chain recombines TRBV30 with TRBJ1-5; TRBD1 matches 9 bases. CDR1 and CDR2 from the germline V gene are GTSNPN and SVGIG (reference sequence). This CDR3 is built from 14 residues. The V segment lost 0 bases and the J segment 9 bases; nucleotides outside the gene matches: 6. CDR3 in DNA: TGTGCCTGGAGTGTAGGACAGGGGCGAGGGCCCCAGCATTTT. Translation gives CAWSVGQGRGPQHF.

The CDR3: CASSQGHSGTGQETQYF. CDR3 nucleotides: TGTGCCAGCAGCCAGGGGCACTCGGGGACAGGGCAAGAGACCCAGTACTTC. The chain couples TRBV3-1 (or the pseudogene TRBV3-2) to TRBJ2-5; 9 bases agree with TRBD1. The CDR3 spans 17 residues. Per germline, CDR1 LGHDT and CDR2 YNNKEL (reference sequence). After removal of 3 bases from V and 2 bases from J, the junction contained 10 bases not matched to a gene.

V usage is TRBV30 and J usage is TRBJ2-7, with D perhaps matching TRBD2 (5 bases). The CDR3 runs to 13 residues. V was shortened by 0 bases and J by 6 bases, with 12 bases between the two germline ends. Germline V CDR1 and CDR2: GTSNPN, SVGIG (reference sequence). CDR3 DNA: TGTGCCTGGAGTGTTGAGGGAACCGGCGAGCAGTACTTC. This translates into CAWSVEGTGEQYF.

The chain has TRBV27 and TRBJ1-1, with D possibly being TRBD1 (6 bases). Germline CDR1 and CDR2: MNHEY and SMNVEV (reference sequence). The CDR3 is 14 amino acids. V shed 6 bases and J shed 0 bases, with 11 bases lying between them. The CDR3 sequence: CASSRDTVNTEAFF. In nucleotides, the CDR3 is TGTGCCAGCAGCCGGGACACCGTGAACACTGAAGCTTTCTTT.

This clone was counted a few times. This chain connects TRBV11-3 to TRBJ1-4; possible D gene TRBD1, 6 bases. The CDR3 consists of 17 residues. The ends were cut back, 4 bases at V and 8 bases at J, with 23 bases in the middle. The germline CDR1 and CDR2 sequences are SGHNT and YENEEA. Here the CDR3 DNA reads TGTGCCAGCAGCTCAGGGCAGGGGCCCTCCTTCGGAGAAAAACTGTTTTTT. Encoded protein: CASSSGQGPSFGEKLFF.

DNA of the CDR3: TGTGCCAGCAGCGGAATCGGACAGGGGGCCCTCGAGCAGTACTTC. Its protein is CASSGIGQGALEQYF. V and J are TRBV4-2 and TRBJ2-7, with 11 bases that match TRBD1. The CDR3 has 15 amino acids. J gave up 6 bases and V 5 bases, and 9 bases lay outside the gene matches. Germline assignment: CDR1 LGHNA and CDR2 YNFKEQ.

The V and J genes are TRBV6-6 and TRBJ1-1; the D gene is possibly TRBD1 (6 bases). The CDR3 is 14 residues long. Germline CDR1 reads MNHNY; CDR2 reads SVGAGI (reference sequence). V was pared by 6 bases and J by 6 bases, with 17 bases between. CDR3 amino acids: CASSPDGGIAEAFF. The CDR3 DNA is TGTGCCAGCAGCCCCGACGGGGGCATAGCTGAAGCTTTCTTT.

V and J are TRBV2 and TRBJ1-4; D ambiguous. Per the germline V gene, CDR1 is SNHLY and CDR2 is FYNNEI. There are 15 residues in the CDR3. V lost 2 bases and J lost 4, with 11 bases in between. The CDR3 DNA is TGTGCCAGCAGTGAAATGTGGGCGGTTAATGAAAAACTGTTTTTT. Translation gives CASSEMWAVNEKLFF.

V and J are TRBV10-3 and TRBJ1-1; possibly TRBD1 for D (5 bases). The CDR3 sequence is 12 residues long. V was cut by 10 bases and J by 9 bases, with 18 bases left in between. Germline V gene data show CDR1 as ENHRY and CDR2 as SYGVKD. CDR3 amino acids: CATSPGTDQAFF. The CDR3 nucleotides read TGTGCCACCTCCCCCGGGACGGATCAAGCTTTCTTT.

V gene TRBV9 combines with J gene TRBJ2-1; D perhaps matches TRBD2 (7 bases). The CDR3 runs 15 residues. CDR1 and CDR2 (germline): SGDLS, YYNGEE. Trimming pared 5 bases from V and 3 bases from J, leaving 15 bases between. CDR3 region: CASSVSGTRYNEQFF. Written as DNA, the CDR3 is TGTGCCAGCAGTGTGAGCGGGACACGCTACAATGAGCAGTTCTTC. Together with reference TRBV9 and TRBJ2-1, the CDR3 gives the full variable domain: DSGVTQTPKHLITATGQRVTLRCSPRSGDLSVYWYQQSLDQGLQFLIQYYNGEERAKGNILERFSAQQFPDLHSELNLSSLELGDSALYFCASSVSGTRYNEQFFGPGTRLTVL.